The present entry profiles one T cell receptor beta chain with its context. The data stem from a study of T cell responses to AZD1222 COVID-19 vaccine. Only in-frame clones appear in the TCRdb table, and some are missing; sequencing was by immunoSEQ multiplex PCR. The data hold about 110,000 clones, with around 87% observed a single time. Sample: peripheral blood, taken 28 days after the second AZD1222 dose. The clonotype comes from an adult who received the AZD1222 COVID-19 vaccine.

The CDR3 sequence is CASSLQAGEGDEQFF. Here the CDR3 DNA reads TGTGCCAGCAGCTTACAGGCGGGAGAAGGCGATGAGCAGTTCTTC. This chain joins TRBV7-2 and TRBJ2-1, with 7 bases identical to TRBD2. The V gene end was trimmed by 2 bases and the J gene end by 8 bases; junction bases not matched to a gene: 9. This CDR3 spans 15 amino acids. Germline V CDR1 and CDR2: SGHTA, FQGNSA.